The table lists the clone carrying this T cell receptor (beta chain) with many counts. What it recognizes is unknown. These data are taken from a study of glioma-infiltrating T cells. Broader study findings: Gliomas, especially low-grade, showed above-expected tissue-blood divergence; non-neoplastic patients showed below.

Amplification of TCR alpha and beta CDR3 regions from RNA used iRepertoire nested multiplex PCR. One-step reverse transcription and amplification started from approximately 100-400 ng of tissue mRNA or PBMC total RNA. Each CDR3 protein gets one entry after TCRdb re-called the multiplex PCR reads with MiXCR. Of under 50,000 distinct CDR3 sequences in the sample, 20% to 25% were seen once. CDR1 and CDR2 (germline): DFQATT, SNEGSKA (reference sequence). The length of the CDR3 is 15 residues. Trimming took 1 base from V and 7 from J; bases not matched to a gene: 10. The chain has TRBV20-1 and TRBJ2-1, with TRBD2 matching 7 bases. The source of this sequence is a human donor with low-grade glioma or glioblastoma, undergoing nonglioma brain surgery, or in good health (not recorded which). Sequenced input: glioma tissue, nonneoplastic brain tissue, or PBMCs (not recorded which). CDR3 DNA: TGCAGTGCTAGAGTACAAGGGAGGGCCCCAAATGAGCAGTTCTTC. The encoded protein is CSARVQGRAPNEQFF.